This T cell receptor beta chain was recovered during a study of blood T cell repertoires in COVID-19 (dated by TCRdb to between 2020 and 2021). In terms of the full investigation: Samples covering the acute and convalescent phases of COVID-19 were provided by collaborators in the United States, Italy and Spain. The material from the prospective study consisted of cDNA or gDNA derived from T cells, B-cell-depleted T cells, or PBMCs. The samples were drawn from the first 160 participants of the ongoing ImmuneRACE study and from over a thousand subjects provided by 6 global collaborators. Where HLA class I and class II types were available, the types were taken from metadata supplied by the sample provider, not from assay-based typing. Deeply sampled blood TCRbeta repertoires from subjects exposed to, actively infected with, or recovered from COVID-19 were included in the dataset. The repertoires were made available in a free public database intended to serve as a resource for research on the immune response to SARS-CoV-2. A de-identified subject ID, COVID-19 status, age in years and sex were almost always included in the sample metadata. What the research found in general, with its limitations: Clinical and demographic metadata were provided uncurated, with the amount varying by source and participant.

TCRbeta CDR3 regions were amplified from genomic DNA using the immunoSEQ Assay, a bias-controlled multiplex PCR. Under the source paper's analysis protocol: Within the assay, amplification of reference gene primers was used to estimate how many nucleated cells each sample contained. Sequence reads were collapsed and filtered to measure the absolute abundance of every unique TCRbeta CDR3 rearrangement. For each sample, productive Simpson clonality was calculated as the square root of Simpson's diversity index over productive rearrangements. Imported from immuneACCESS, the table was reduced by TCRdb to in-frame sequences with V and J called. These copies leave out some clones; in studies compared against another copy, an unresolved V gene accounts for under half, and the cause of the remainder is not known. That table is the source of V, J and clone size, and D and trimming were worked out from the DNA. The sample table lists some 50,000 clones, over 75% of them with a count of one. Approximately 6.2% of the sample goes to the ten largest clones.

Each collaborating institution followed its own protocols to collect whole blood in K2EDTA tubes. For TCRbeta analysis, collaborator samples were shipped as frozen whole blood, as isolated PBMCs, or as DNA extracted from either sample type. A note on this clone: Which antigen it targets is not known. One base away there is no much larger clone; base qualities are not given.

Sequencing was performed on peripheral blood. The sequence was collected from a man aged 40-49 years with acute or convalescent COVID-19.

Read as DNA, the sequence is TGTGCCACCGAAAAGGGGAGGGATGAAAAACTGTTTTTT. This yields the protein CATEKGRDEKLFF. The chain was built from TRBV16 and TRBJ1-4; possibly the D gene is TRBD1, per 5 matching bases. V sheds 10 bases and J sheds 6 bases, leaving 15 bases between their ends. As encoded in the germline V gene, CDR1 is KGHSY while CDR2 is FQNENV. From the cysteine through the phenylalanine, the CDR3 covers 13 amino acids. Just CDR3 DNA is preserved here, 39 bases in frame from base 1.